A selection of T cell receptor beta chains follows, all from one sample in a study of T cells in Graves' hyperthyroidism and ophthalmopathy. One entry per CDR3 protein results from TCRdb running MiXCR on the multiplex PCR reads. Of about 210,000 distinct CDR3 sequences listed, roughly 17% are singletons. Source material: blood. The origin of the receptors is a man over 45 with Graves' hyperthyroidism. The CDR3 runs from the conserved cysteine through the conserved F or W. A D gene is named only where the DNA matches it firmly. Expanded clones get a size class; other rows say once, few or many, or leave the size out.

j_call v_call clone_size d_call cdr3_nt cdr3_aa
TRBJ2-2 TRBV10-3 few TRBD2 TGTGCCATCAGTGAGTCATCGGGAGGGAGTACGGACGGGGAGCTGTTTTTT CAISESSGGSTDGELFF
TRBJ2-1 TRBV20-1 few TRBD1 TGCAGTGCTAACACCTACGAGCCGGGACAGGGGCCCTACAATGAGCAGTTCTTC CSANTYEPGQGPYNEQFF
TRBJ2-3 TRBV20-1 many TRBD2 TGCAGTGCCCGGACCCCACTAGCGGGAGATACGCAGTATTTT CSARTPLAGDTQYF
TRBJ1-6 TRBV18 many NA TGTGCCAGCTCACTCGCCCGTGGAGATTCACCCCTCCACTTT CASSLARGDSPLHF
TRBJ2-1 TRBV11-2 few TRBD2 TGTGCCAGCAGCCAAGTAGCGGGAGGTGACAATGAGCAGTTCTTC CASSQVAGGDNEQFF
TRBJ1-2 TRBV28 many NA TGTGCCAGCAGAACACAGGGTTTCTATGGCTACACCTTC CASRTQGFYGYTF
TRBJ2-3 TRBV5-1 many TRBD1 TGCGCCAGCAGCAAGACAGGGTTGGAGTCTGATACGCAGTATTTT CASSKTGLESDTQYF
TRBJ2-3 TRBV19 NA NA TGTGCCTCGTGGGGGGCTAGCACAGATACGCAGTATTTT CASWGASTDTQYF
TRBJ1-2 TRBV19 NA NA TGTGCCAGTAGTACTCGGACGGGAGGCTACACCTTC CASSTRTGGYTF
TRBJ1-2 TRBV28 few NA TGTGCCAGCAGGGATGCTTATGGCTACACCTTC CASRDAYGYTF
TRBJ2-1 TRBV6-2/TRBV6-3 NA NA TGTGCCACCCAGCCCCGGGGAGGATACAATGAGCAGTTCTTC CATQPRGGYNEQFF
TRBJ2-3 TRBV7-2 few NA TGTGCCAGCAGTTTTAGGGGAGCGGTAGATACGCAGTATTTT CASSFRGAVDTQYF
TRBJ2-5 TRBV30 many NA TGTGCCTGGAGTCCAGACTTAAGGGAGACCCAGTACTTC CAWSPDLRETQYF
TRBJ2-1 TRBV20-1 many TRBD2 TGCAGTGCAAAGCGGGAGTCATTTCGGAATGAGCAGTTCTTC CSAKRESFRNEQFF
TRBJ2-2 TRBV9 NA TRBD2 TGTGCCAGCAGTGTGACTAGCGGTACCGGGGAGCTGTTTTTT CASSVTSGTGELFF
TRBJ2-1 TRBV30 many NA TGTGCCTCCGACAGGGGAGGGAATGAGCAGTTCTTC CASDRGGNEQFF
TRBJ2-3 TRBV28 few NA TGTGCCAGCAGAACACTGTTTTCCACAGATACGCAGTATTTT CASRTLFSTDTQYF
TRBJ2-2 TRBV6-1 few NA TGTGCCAGCATCTTCGGGGTTGCGAACACCGGGGAGCTGTTTTTT CASIFGVANTGELFF
TRBJ2-2 TRBV29-1 NA TRBD2 TGCAGCGTTGAAGCCTCGGGACTAGGAGTCACCGGGGAGCTGTTTTTT CSVEASGLGVTGELFF
TRBJ2-3 TRBV7-9 few TRBD2 TGTGCCAGCAGCTCCTCCGGGACTACCACAGATACGCAGTATTTT CASSSSGTTTDTQYF
TRBJ1-3 TRBV7-9 NA NA TGTGCCAGCAGCCACAGAACGGAAAACACCATATATTTT CASSHRTENTIYF
TRBJ2-3 TRBV5-1 many NA TGCGCCAGCAGGACGGTAATAAGCTCAGATACGCAGTATTTT CASRTVISSDTQYF
TRBJ2-7 TRBV20-1 many NA TGCAGTGCTAGCCCACTCTACGAGCAGTACTTC CSASPLYEQYF
TRBJ1-2 TRBV3-1 few NA TGTGCCAGCAGCCAAGATTGTGGGGGTAAACGGGACTCCGAATCTAACTATGGCTACACCTTC CASSQDCGGKRDSESNYGYTF
TRBJ2-3 TRBV7-2 few TRBD2 TGTGCCAGCAGCTTTGGGACGGGAGGGCCCGCAGATACGCAGTATTTT CASSFGTGGPADTQYF
TRBJ2-7 TRBV27 NA TRBD1 TGTACCAGCAGAGGATGGACAGGGACGGGCTACGAGCAGTACTTC CTSRGWTGTGYEQYF
TRBJ1-1 TRBV7-2 many NA TGTGCCAGCAGCTTAAGGCAGGGAAGTGAAGCTTTCTTT CASSLRQGSEAFF
TRBJ2-3 TRBV7-2 many TRBD2 TGTGCCAGCAGCTTCGGCGGGAGGGGAGATACGCAGTATTTT CASSFGGRGDTQYF
TRBJ2-1 TRBV11-1 once TRBD2 TGTGCCAGCAGCTCGACTAGCGGGAGTAATGAGCAGTTCTTC CASSSTSGSNEQFF
TRBJ2-1 TRBV5-1 many TRBD2 TGCGCCAGCAGCTTGGGTATAGCGGGGAATGAGCAGTTCTTC CASSLGIAGNEQFF
TRBJ1-2 TRBV2 many NA TGTGCCAGCAGTGAAAGGACCCCTAACTATGGCTACACCTTC CASSERTPNYGYTF
TRBJ2-7 TRBV9 NA NA TGTGCCAGCAGCGTAGGACTCGACTACGAGCAGTACTTC CASSVGLDYEQYF
TRBJ1-2 TRBV27 many NA TGTGCCAGCAGTTTTAGGGGAAGGCATGGCTACACCTTC CASSFRGRHGYTF
TRBJ2-3 TRBV29-1 NA NA TGCAGCGTTGAGTCAGGGTCCAGCACAGATACGCAGTATTTT CSVESGSSTDTQYF
TRBJ1-1 TRBV10-3 many NA TGTGCCATCAGTGCTAGGGACAAATTGAACACTGAAGCTTTCTTT CAISARDKLNTEAFF
TRBJ1-1 TRBV27 many TRBD1 TGTGCCAGCAGTTTAGCCGGGACAGGGCGAAGAGCTTTCTTT CASSLAGTGRRAFF
TRBJ1-1 TRBV29-1 many TRBD1 TGCAGCGTTGAAGATTCGGCAGGGGGCACTGAAGCTTTCTTT CSVEDSAGGTEAFF
TRBJ2-7 TRBV10-2 NA NA TGCGCCGGCCTAATAAGCTCCTACGAGCAGTACTTC CAGLISSYEQYF
TRBJ1-1 TRBV5-4 NA NA TGTGCCAGCAGCCGAACCGGAATCGAAGCTTTCTTT CASSRTGIEAFF
TRBJ2-1 TRBV7-9 NA NA TGTGCCAGCAGCTCGAAGGAGTCCATGAATGAGCAGTTCTTC CASSSKESMNEQFF
TRBJ2-7 TRBV2 many TRBD1 TGTGCCAGCAGAAGGTCCGGGACAGGGGGCATCGAGCAGTACTTC CASRRSGTGGIEQYF
TRBJ2-7 TRBV2 many TRBD2 TGTGCCAGCGCCCGGGAGGACGAGCAGTACTTC CASAREDEQYF
TRBJ2-3 TRBV14 NA NA TGTGCCAGCAGCCAAGATAGACTTGGATGGACACCCACAGATACGCAGTATTTT CASSQDRLGWTPTDTQYF
TRBJ2-5 TRBV11-2 NA TRBD2 TGTGCCAGCAGCCCCGACGGGACTAGCGGGAGTCGGAAGACCCAGTACTTC CASSPDGTSGSRKTQYF
TRBJ2-5 TRBV5-1 NA TRBD2 TGCGCCAGCAGCTTTAGCGGGAGATTGGAGACCCAGTACTTC CASSFSGRLETQYF